One and the same sample provided the 26 T cell receptor beta chains below, sequenced in a study of cytomegalovirus exposure and HLA in healthy donors. Profiling relied on immunoSEQ multiplex PCR, and the TCRdb table lists in-frame clones only, not all of them. The sample records more than 100,000 clones, 85% to 90% being singletons. The sequenced sample was PBMCs. Source of these receptors: a woman aged 18-29 years in good health and CMV-seropositive.

This chain links TRBV6-5 with TRBJ2-7; TRBD1 might be the D (5 bases). V lost 7 bases and J 4 bases, leaving 14 bases between the germline ends. This CDR3 has 13 amino acids. CDR1 MNHEY and CDR2 SVGAGI come from the germline V gene. In DNA form, the CDR3 reads TGTGCCAGCATCCCGCAGGGAAGGTACGAGCAGTACTTC. This encodes CASIPQGRYEQYF.

The genes are TRBV5-1 and TRBJ1-1, with no clear D. Per the germline V gene, CDR1 is SGHRS and CDR2 is YFSETQ. The germline V and J ends were trimmed by 5 bases and 8 bases, with 10 bases remaining between them. CDR3 length: 11 residues. The CDR3 bases are TGCGCCAGCAGAGGAGATAAAGAAGCTTTCTTT. It is translated as CASRGDKEAFF.

This clone has a single count. The rearrangement links TRBV28 to TRBJ1-1; TRBD1 is a possible D gene (5 bases). V was pared by 1 base and J by 7 bases, with 13 bases between. This CDR3 has 14 amino acids. CDR1 and CDR2 (germline): MDHEN, SYDVKM. CDR3 DNA: TGTGCCAGCAGTTTATACAGGCGGGGGAGTGAAGCTTTCTTT. This encodes CASSLYRRGSEAFF.

This clone rates as medium-sized. This chain links TRBV6-1 with TRBJ1-6, with 7 bases matching TRBD1. The CDR3 runs to 16 residues. Germline assignment: CDR1 MNHNS and CDR2 SASEGT. V dropped 0 bases and J dropped 9; count of bases not matched to a gene: 8. CDR3 protein: CASSEAVEAGGSPLHF. The CDR3 nucleotides read TGTGCCAGCAGTGAAGCTGTTGAGGCAGGGGGTTCACCCCTCCACTTT.

This rearrangement joins TRBV4-3 to TRBJ2-1; 11 bases fit TRBD2. Germline CDR1 is LGHNA and CDR2 is YSLEER. CDR3 length: 15 amino acids. V shed 5 bases, J shed 5 bases, and the junction held 5 bases outside the gene matches. DNA for the CDR3: TGCGCCAGCAGCACGGGACTAGCGGATAACAATGAGCAGTTCTTC. This gives the protein CASSTGLADNNEQFF.

The chain combines TRBV2 with TRBJ1-5; TRBD1 matches at 7 bases. The germline V gene encodes CDR1 SNHLY and CDR2 FYNNEI. J gave up 7 bases and V 3 bases, and 6 bases lay outside the gene matches. The CDR3 length is 14 residues. The DNA of the CDR3 is TGTGCCAGCAGTGACGGGGACAGCCTCCAGCCCCAGCATTTT. Protein: CASSDGDSLQPQHF.

In nucleotides, the CDR3 is TGTGCCAGCAGCTGGGACAGGGAAGGTGAGCAGTTCTTC. Amino acid sequence: CASSWDREGEQFF. The rearrangement uses TRBV7-6 and TRBJ2-1; 9 bases map to TRBD1. The CDR3 runs 13 residues. CDR1 and CDR2 from the germline V gene are SGHVS and FNYEAQ. V lost 4 bases to trimming and J lost 9 bases; unmatched junction nucleotides: 4. Full variable domain (outside the CDR3, taken from reference TRBV7-6 and TRBJ2-1): GAGVSQSPRYKVTKRGQDVALRCDPISGHVSLYWYRQALGQGPEFLTYFNYEAQQDKSGLPNDRFSAERPEGSISTLTIQRTEQRDSAMYRCASSWDREGEQFFGPGTRLTVL.

This clone was seen only a few times. The V call is TRBV5-1, the J call TRBJ1-1; a possible D gene is TRBD1 (5 bases). The V gene's germline CDR1 is SGHRS and CDR2 YFSETQ. V shed 0 bases and J shed 6 bases, with 12 bases lying between them. CDR3 length: 14 residues. CDR3 residues: CASSLAQGSAEAFF. DNA for the CDR3: TGCGCCAGCAGCTTGGCCCAGGGAAGCGCTGAAGCTTTCTTT. Full variable domain (outside the CDR3, taken from reference TRBV5-1 and TRBJ1-1): KAGVTQTPRYLIKTRGQQVTLSCSPISGHRSVSWYQQTPGQGLQFLFEYFSETQRNKGNFPGRFSGRQFSNSRSEMNVSTLELGDSALYLCASSLAQGSAEAFFGQGTRLTVV.

This rearrangement joins TRBV4-1 to TRBJ2-5; 13 positions agree with TRBD2. The germline gives CDR1 MGHRA, CDR2 YSYEKL. The CDR3 extends over 15 amino acids. Trimming took 6 bases from V and 1 from J; bases not matched to a gene: 2. The CDR3: CASRTSGGFQETQYF. For the CDR3, the DNA is TGCGCCAGCAGGACTAGCGGGGGGTTCCAAGAGACCCAGTACTTC.

CDR3 in DNA: TGTGCCACCAGCAGAGGAGGTGGGAGTGGCCTAGCGGGACTCACAGATACGCAGTATTTT. Amino acid sequence: CATSRGGGSGLAGLTDTQYF. This chain uses TRBV15 with TRBJ2-3, with 9 bases lining up with TRBD2. Trimming cost V 1 base and J 2 bases; bases outside gene matches: 16. Germline assignment: CDR1 LNHNV and CDR2 YYDKDF (reference sequence). This CDR3 is 20 amino acids long.

The chain combines TRBV19 with TRBJ1-3; 9 bases match TRBD1. The CDR3 loop spans 14 amino acids. CDR1 is LNHDA and CDR2 is SQIVND in the germline V gene (reference sequence). J was trimmed by 5 bases and V by 3 bases; bases with no gene match: 2. CDR3 protein: CASSIGTGRNTIYF. The CDR3 nucleotides are TGTGCCAGTAGTATTGGGACAGGGAGAAACACCATATATTTT.

The rearrangement uses TRBV2 and TRBJ1-3; 7 nucleotides align to TRBD1. The V and J ends lost 6 bases and 3 bases, in that order; junction bases with no gene match: 5. CDR1 is SNHLY and CDR2 is FYNNEI in the germline V gene. This CDR3 is 14 amino acids long. The CDR3 protein is CASSPGTVGNTIYF. The CDR3 DNA reads as TGTGCCAGCAGCCCCGGGACAGTTGGAAACACCATATATTTT.

The chain carries TRBV15 and TRBJ1-2, with D hard to call. The germline V and J ends were trimmed by 0 bases and 1 base, with 9 bases remaining between them. The germline V gene has CDR1 LNHNV and CDR2 YYDKDF (reference sequence). The CDR3 is 15 residues long. This chain's CDR3 is CATSRDLNSNYGYTF. The CDR3 DNA follows: TGTGCCACCAGCAGAGATCTGAACAGTAACTATGGCTACACCTTC.

The V call is TRBV5-1, the J call TRBJ2-7; TRBD1 might be the D (6 bases). Germline V CDR1 and CDR2: SGHRS, YFSETQ. This CDR3 has 14 residues. V was pared by 3 bases and J by 5 bases, with 15 bases between. This CDR3 reads CASSWGPGVNEQYF. For the CDR3, the DNA is TGCGCCAGCAGCTGGGGGCCAGGGGTAAACGAGCAGTACTTC.

The chain uses TRBV5-8 and TRBJ1-1; no clear D. V was clipped by 2 bases and J by 4 bases, with 9 bases between them. The germline CDR1 and CDR2 sequences are SGHTS and YDEGEE. The CDR3 is made up of 13 amino acids. The CDR3 DNA sequence: TGTGCCAGCAGCTTAGAGGTGGGCACTGAAGCTTTCTTT. Its protein product is CASSLEVGTEAFF. Using reference TRBV5-8 and TRBJ1-1 for the parts outside the CDR3, the full variable domain is EAGVTQSPTHLIKTRGQQATLRCSPISGHTSVYWYQQALGLGLQFLLWYDEGEERNRGNFPPRFSGRQFPNYSSELNVNALELEDSALYLCASSLEVGTEAFFGQGTRLTVV.

This chain links TRBV11-3 with TRBJ2-2; 7 bases are shared with TRBD2. CDR1 SGHNT and CDR2 YENEEA come from the germline V gene. Trimming at V came to 1 base and at J to 2 bases, leaving 4 bases not matched to a gene. This CDR3 contains 16 residues. DNA of the CDR3: TGTGCCAGCAGCTTAGCGCAGGGACTAAACACCGGGGAGCTGTTTTTT. This codes for CASSLAQGLNTGELFF.

This clone was found a few times. In DNA form, the CDR3 reads TGTGCCAGTAGTATAGTCCCGACAGAACTCTACGAGCAGTACTTC. It is translated as CASSIVPTELYEQYF. The chain links TRBV19 to TRBJ2-7; D possibly corresponds to TRBD1 (5 bases). CDR1 and CDR2 from the germline V gene are LNHDA and SQIVND (reference sequence). V lost 1 base and J lost 3, with 13 bases in between. CDR3 size: 15 residues.

The V gene is TRBV2, the J gene TRBJ2-7, with 11 bases lining up with TRBD2. The V gene's germline CDR1 is SNHLY and CDR2 FYNNEI. The CDR3 contains 14 residues. V lost 6 bases, J lost 3 bases, and 4 bases stayed unmatched. The CDR3 loop reads CASRGLAAYYEQYF. CDR3 nucleotides: TGTGCCAGCAGGGGACTAGCGGCTTACTACGAGCAGTACTTC.

The chain couples TRBV7-9 to TRBJ1-2; 8 bases map to TRBD1. The CDR3 is 14 residues long. Per germline, CDR1 SEHNR and CDR2 FQNEAQ (reference sequence). Unmatched junction bases numbered 4, after V lost 1 base and J lost 6 bases. The CDR3 DNA reads as TGTGCCAGCAGCTTAGGGACAGGGTTTGATGGCTACACCTTC. Protein product: CASSLGTGFDGYTF.

This clone was picked up one time. The V gene is TRBV19, the J gene TRBJ2-7, with 11 bases that match TRBD1. The V gene end was trimmed by 0 bases and the J gene end by 2 bases; junction bases not matched to a gene: 12. Germline V gene sequence: CDR1 LNHDA, CDR2 SQIVND (reference sequence). This CDR3 comprises 19 residues. The CDR3 nucleotides are TGTGCCAGTAGTATAGATCTCCCCGGGACAGGGGGTAATCCCTACGAGCAGTACTTC. Translation: CASSIDLPGTGGNPYEQYF.

The V call is TRBV27, the J call TRBJ2-1; maybe TRBD1 (6 bases). V was shortened by 5 bases and J by 7 bases, with 18 bases between the two germline ends. This CDR3 region has 15 residues. Looked up from germline, CDR1 is MNHEY and CDR2 is SMNVEV (reference sequence). The CDR3 DNA reads TGTGCCAGCAGTCAGGGGAAGAGTCGAAAGAATGAGCAGTTCTTC. As protein: CASSQGKSRKNEQFF.

The rearrangement joins TRBV6-5 to TRBJ2-5; 10 positions match TRBD1. The CDR3 extends over 15 amino acids. After removal of 0 bases from V and 6 bases from J, the junction contained 4 bases not matched to a gene. CDR1 is MNHEY and CDR2 is SVGAGI in the germline V gene. CDR3 loop: CASSYSGQGPQTQYF. CDR3 in DNA: TGTGCCAGCAGTTACTCGGGACAGGGGCCCCAGACCCAGTACTTC.

The gene calls are TRBV5-1 and TRBJ1-2; D unclear. Germline values: CDR1 SGHRS, CDR2 YFSETQ. Between the trimmed V and J ends, which lost 4 bases and 4 bases, there was a span of 23 bases. The CDR3 spans 17 residues. CDR3 sequence reads: CASSPAVETSRSYGYTF. CDR3 nucleotide sequence: TGCGCCAGCAGCCCCGCTGTGGAGACCTCTCGGAGCTATGGCTACACCTTC.

The chain uses TRBV30 and TRBJ1-5; the match to TRBD1 covers 7 bases. The CDR3 loop spans 15 amino acids. Germline CDR1 is GTSNPN and CDR2 is SVGIG (reference sequence). With 0 bases clipped from V and 1 base from J, the junction kept 3 bases outside the gene matches. CDR3 in amino acids: CAWSVGTESNQPQHF. The CDR3 DNA is TGTGCCTGGAGTGTAGGGACAGAAAGCAATCAGCCCCAGCATTTT.

V and J are TRBV2 and TRBJ1-5, with 8 bases matching TRBD1. The germline gives CDR1 SNHLY, CDR2 FYNNEI. V dropped 6 bases and J dropped 4; count of bases not matched to a gene: 11. The CDR3 is 16 amino acids. DNA for the CDR3: TGTGCCAGCAGAACCGGACAGGGACGAGGAAATCAGCCCCAGCATTTT. Its translation: CASRTGQGRGNQPQHF. The variable domain in full, with the rest retrieved from reference TRBV2 and TRBJ1-5, is EPEVTQTPSHQVTQMGQEVILRCVPISNHLYFYWYRQILGQKVEFLVSFYNNEISEKSEIFDDQFSVERPDGSNFTLKIRSTKLEDSAMYFCASRTGQGRGNQPQHFGDGTRLSIL.

The chain uses TRBV27 and TRBJ2-7, with 7 positions matching TRBD2. Germline loops: CDR1 MNHEY, CDR2 SMNVEV (reference sequence). This CDR3 spans 13 amino acids. Germline trimming cut 8 bases from V and 5 bases from J; bases unmatched to any gene: 9. The CDR3 region has the DNA TGTGCCAGCGGTAAGGGAGGGTTGGACGAGCAGTACTTC. This translates into CASGKGGLDEQYF.